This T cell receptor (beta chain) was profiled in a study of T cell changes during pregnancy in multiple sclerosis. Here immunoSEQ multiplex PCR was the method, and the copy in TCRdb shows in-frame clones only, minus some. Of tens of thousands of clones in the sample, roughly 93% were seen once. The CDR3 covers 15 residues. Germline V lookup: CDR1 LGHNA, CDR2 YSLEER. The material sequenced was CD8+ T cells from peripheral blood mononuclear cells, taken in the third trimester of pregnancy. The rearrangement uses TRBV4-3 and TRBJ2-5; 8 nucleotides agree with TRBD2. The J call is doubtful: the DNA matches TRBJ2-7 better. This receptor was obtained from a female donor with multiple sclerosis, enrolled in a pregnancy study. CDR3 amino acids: CASSQDPGGGNEQYF. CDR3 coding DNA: TGCGCCAGCAGCCAAGATCCCGGCGGGGGGAACGAGCAGTACTTC.